What follows are 15 T cell receptor beta chains derived from one specimen sequenced in a study of blood T cell repertoires in COVID-19. TCRdb's copy holds only in-frame clones and misses some; the assay was immunoSEQ multiplex PCR. The repertoire holds some 190,000 clones, with roughly 85% as singletons. Sequences were obtained from peripheral blood. Receptor source: a man aged 55 to 70 with acute or convalescent COVID-19.

The CDR3 DNA is TGCGCCAGCAGCCGGACCCCCGGGGAGGTCTCCGGCTACACCTTC. It specifies CASSRTPGEVSGYTF. V and J are TRBV4-1 and TRBJ1-2; D ambiguous. Germline V CDR1 and CDR2: MGHRA, YSYEKL. This CDR3 is 15 amino acids long. V gave up 4 bases and J gave up 8 bases, with 20 bases separating them.

This clone was recorded only once. The chain couples TRBV7-9 to TRBJ1-4; 10 positions agree with TRBD1. This CDR3 has 16 residues. V dropped 5 bases and J dropped 4; count of bases not matched to a gene: 7. Germline lookup yields CDR1 SEHNR and CDR2 FQNEAQ (reference sequence). CDR3: CASSRWTGGLNEKLFF. CDR3 nucleotide sequence: TGTGCCAGCAGCAGATGGACAGGGGGTCTTAATGAAAAACTGTTTTTT.

The chain links TRBV18 to TRBJ2-1, with D possibly being TRBD2 (6 bases). Germline V gene data show CDR1 as KGHSH and CDR2 as LQKENI. V dropped 2 bases and J dropped 6 bases, with 20 bases sitting between them. The CDR3 totals 17 residues. CDR3 in DNA: TGTGCCAGCTCACCATTTCCAATCGGGACTCTCAGCAATGAGCAGTTCTTC. Translating gives CASSPFPIGTLSNEQFF.

The genes are TRBV4-2 and TRBJ2-7; tentatively, D is TRBD1 (5 bases). Looked up from germline, CDR1 is LGHNA and CDR2 is YNFKEQ. Trimming shortened V by 0 bases and J by 4 bases, and 13 bases separated the two germline ends. CDR3 length: 15 residues. CDR3 DNA sequence: TGTGCCAGCAGCCAAGAACAGGTCGGAAAGTACGAGCAGTACTTC. Its translation: CASSQEQVGKYEQYF.

The V call is TRBV6-5, the J call TRBJ1-1; D is unclear. The CDR3 spans 13 residues. V was trimmed by 3 bases and J by 5 bases, leaving 10 bases between them. Germline V lookup: CDR1 MNHEY, CDR2 SVGAGI. CDR3 protein: CASSYSTETEAFF. The DNA of the CDR3 is TGTGCCAGCAGTTATTCTACCGAGACTGAAGCTTTCTTT.

This clone has just one count. The chain is built from TRBV9 and TRBJ2-1; 9 bases agree with TRBD1. CDR1 is SGDLS, CDR2 YYNGEE, per germline. This CDR3 is 15 amino acids long. The trim removed 0 bases at V and 4 bases at J, leaving 2 bases unmatched. CDR3 amino acids: CASSVGQGVYNEQFF. CDR3 DNA sequence: TGTGCCAGCAGCGTAGGACAGGGGGTTTACAATGAGCAGTTCTTC.

V and J are TRBV6-2 or TRBV6-3 and TRBJ1-5; D call uncertain. Germline lookup yields CDR1 MNHEY and CDR2 SVGEGT. The germline V and J ends were trimmed by 5 bases and 0 bases, with 14 bases remaining between them. This CDR3 has 16 residues. The CDR3 spells CASSARLGSSNQPQHF. CDR3 in DNA: TGTGCCAGCAGTGCCAGGTTGGGCTCTAGCAATCAGCCCCAGCATTTT.

The rearrangement uses TRBV6-5 and TRBJ2-5; D is perhaps TRBD2 (6 bases). V gave up 0 bases and J gave up 4 bases, with 12 bases separating them. CDR1 is MNHEY and CDR2 is SVGAGI in the germline V gene. The CDR3 runs to 15 residues. Written as DNA, the CDR3 is TGTGCCAGCAGTTACTCGTGGAGGGATGGAGAGACCCAGTACTTC. This translates into CASSYSWRDGETQYF.

The CDR3 sequence is CASRVGTHYEQYF. The CDR3 bases are TGTGCCAGTCGAGTCGGGACACACTACGAGCAGTACTTC. The V gene is TRBV28, the J gene TRBJ2-7, with a possible D match to TRBD1 (6 bases). Germline CDR1 is MDHEN and CDR2 is SYDVKM. V was clipped by 9 bases and J by 3 bases, with 15 bases between them. This CDR3 has 13 amino acids. Based on the CDR3 plus reference TRBV28 and TRBJ2-7, the full variable domain is DVKVTQSSRYLVKRTGEKVFLECVQDMDHENMFWYRQDPGLGLRLIYFSYDVKMKEKGDIPEGYSVSREKKERFSLILESASTNQTSMYLCASRVGTHYEQYFGPGTRLTVT.

The chain couples TRBV25-1 to TRBJ2-5, with D tentatively TRBD1 (6 bases). Trimming cost V 4 bases and J 2 bases, with 14 bases left between them. Germline loops: CDR1 MGHDK, CDR2 SYGVNS. The CDR3 consists of 15 residues. The CDR3 DNA sequence: TGTGCCAGCAGTGTGGGGCAGGGGTCGCAAGAGACCCAGTACTTC. It specifies CASSVGQGSQETQYF.

This rearrangement joins TRBV7-9 to TRBJ2-7, with D unresolved. The CDR3 extends over 14 amino acids. With 5 bases removed from V and 0 bases from J, the gap between germline ends came to 11 bases. Per the germline V gene, CDR1 is SEHNR and CDR2 is FQNEAQ (reference sequence). The CDR3, as DNA: TGTGCCAGCAGCACACCAGCTAGCTCCTACGAGCAGTACTTC. Residues: CASSTPASSYEQYF.

This clone was counted a few times. This sequence joins TRBV25-1 and TRBJ2-7; tentatively, D is TRBD2 (5 bases). There are 17 residues in the CDR3. The germline V gene encodes CDR1 MGHDK and CDR2 SYGVNS. With 2 bases removed from V and 2 bases from J, the gap between germline ends came to 19 bases. This CDR3 is CASSEPDTRGSPYEQYF. The DNA for the CDR3 is TGTGCCAGCAGTGAACCCGACACCCGGGGTAGCCCCTACGAGCAGTACTTC.

The chain combines TRBV27 with TRBJ1-6; 10 nucleotides line up with TRBD1. CDR1 is MNHEY and CDR2 is SMNVEV in the germline V gene (reference sequence). The CDR3 totals 15 residues. The trim removed 6 bases at V and 7 bases at J, leaving 6 bases unmatched. CDR3 loop: CASSHPTGGNSPLHF. The CDR3 DNA follows: TGTGCCAGCAGCCACCCGACAGGGGGCAATTCACCCCTCCACTTT.

The rearrangement uses TRBV27 and TRBJ1-4; TRBD1 aligns across 8 bases. The CDR3 runs to 14 residues. CDR1 MNHEY and CDR2 SMNVEV come from the germline V gene (reference sequence). The V and J ends lost 5 bases and 7 bases, in that order; junction bases with no gene match: 6. CDR3 sequence: CASSLRTGREKLFF. In nucleotides, the CDR3 is TGTGCCAGCAGTCTTCGGACAGGGCGTGAAAAACTGTTTTTT.

The chain employs TRBV7-8 and TRBJ2-5; the match to TRBD1 covers 10 bases. Germline lookup yields CDR1 SGHVS and CDR2 FQNEAQ. The CDR3 runs 17 residues. Unmatched junction bases numbered 11, after V lost 2 bases and J lost 5 bases. This chain's CDR3 is CASSLTSGTGVGETQYF. Here the CDR3 DNA reads TGTGCCAGCAGCTTAACTTCCGGGACAGGGGTAGGGGAGACCCAGTACTTC.